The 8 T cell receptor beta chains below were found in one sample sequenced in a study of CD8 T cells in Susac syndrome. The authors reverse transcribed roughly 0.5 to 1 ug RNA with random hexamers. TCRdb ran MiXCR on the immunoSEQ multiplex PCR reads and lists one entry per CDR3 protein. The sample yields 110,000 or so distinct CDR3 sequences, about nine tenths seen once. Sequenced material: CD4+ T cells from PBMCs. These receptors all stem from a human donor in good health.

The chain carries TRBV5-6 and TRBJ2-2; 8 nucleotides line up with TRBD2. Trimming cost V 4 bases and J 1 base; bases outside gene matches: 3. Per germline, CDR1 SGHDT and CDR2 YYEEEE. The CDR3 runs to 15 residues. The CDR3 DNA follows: TGTGCCAGCAGCCGACTAGCGTGGAACACCGGGGAGCTGTTTTTT. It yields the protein CASSRLAWNTGELFF.

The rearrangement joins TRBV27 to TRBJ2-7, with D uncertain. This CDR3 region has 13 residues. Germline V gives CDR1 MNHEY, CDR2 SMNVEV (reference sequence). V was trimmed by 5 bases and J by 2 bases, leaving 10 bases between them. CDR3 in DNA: TGTGCCAGCAGTCCCCGCAGCGCCTACGAGCAGTACTTC. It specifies CASSPRSAYEQYF.

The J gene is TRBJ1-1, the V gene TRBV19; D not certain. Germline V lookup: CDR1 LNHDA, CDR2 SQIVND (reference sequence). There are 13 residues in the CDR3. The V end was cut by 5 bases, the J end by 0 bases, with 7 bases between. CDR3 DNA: TGTGCCAGTAGTCCGAACATGAACACTGAAGCTTTCTTT. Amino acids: CASSPNMNTEAFF.

The chain's CDR3 is CASSQFGRGDNEQFF. In nucleotides, the CDR3 is TGTGCCAGCAGCCAGTTCGGAAGGGGGGACAATGAGCAGTTCTTC. This chain joins TRBV14 and TRBJ2-1; D could derive from TRBD1 or TRBD2 (6 bases each). The CDR3 runs 15 residues. The V end lost 3 bases, the J end lost 5 bases, and 14 bases lay between the germline ends. CDR1 and CDR2 (germline): SGHDN, FVKESK.

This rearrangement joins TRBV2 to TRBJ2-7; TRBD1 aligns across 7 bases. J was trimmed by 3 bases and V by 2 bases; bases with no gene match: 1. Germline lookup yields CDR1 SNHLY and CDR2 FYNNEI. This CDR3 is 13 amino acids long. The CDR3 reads CASSERDSYEQYF. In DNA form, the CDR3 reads TGTGCCAGCAGTGAACGGGACAGCTACGAGCAGTACTTC. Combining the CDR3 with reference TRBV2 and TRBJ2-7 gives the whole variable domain EPEVTQTPSHQVTQMGQEVILRCVPISNHLYFYWYRQILGQKVEFLVSFYNNEISEKSEIFDDQFSVERPDGSNFTLKIRSTKLEDSAMYFCASSERDSYEQYFGPGTRLTVT.

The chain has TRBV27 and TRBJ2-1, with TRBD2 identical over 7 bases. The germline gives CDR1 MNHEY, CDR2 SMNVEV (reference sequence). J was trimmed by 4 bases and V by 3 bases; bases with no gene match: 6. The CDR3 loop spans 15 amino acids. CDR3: CASSFRRETYNEQFF. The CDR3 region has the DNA TGTGCCAGCAGTTTTAGGCGGGAGACTTACAATGAGCAGTTCTTC.

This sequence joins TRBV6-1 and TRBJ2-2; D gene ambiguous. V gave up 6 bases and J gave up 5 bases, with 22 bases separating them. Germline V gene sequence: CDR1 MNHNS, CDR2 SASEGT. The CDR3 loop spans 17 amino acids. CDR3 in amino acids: CASSHAATAVRTGELFF. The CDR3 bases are TGTGCCAGCAGCCATGCAGCGACTGCAGTTAGGACCGGGGAGCTGTTTTTT.

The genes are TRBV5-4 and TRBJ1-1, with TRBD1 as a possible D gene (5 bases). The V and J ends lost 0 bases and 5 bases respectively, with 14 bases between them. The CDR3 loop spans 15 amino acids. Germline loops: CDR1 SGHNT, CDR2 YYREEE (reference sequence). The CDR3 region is CASSLDPGRNTEAFF. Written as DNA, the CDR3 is TGTGCCAGCAGCTTGGACCCAGGGCGTAATACTGAAGCTTTCTTT.